This TCR beta chain comes out of a study of vaccination and CD4 T cells after COVID-19. Overall study context: Convalescent cases consisted of six males and four females, of whom two were Hispanic. Study-level points and caveats: A nonsignificant median increase from 21 to 38 SARS-CoV-2-reactive clonotypes was observed.

Treatment described: 10-day PBMC culture with coronavirus spike peptide pools or control peptides (ViraFEST assay). The germline V gene encodes CDR1 DFQATT and CDR2 SNEGSKA (reference sequence). Trimming shortened V by 6 bases and J by 5 bases, and 20 bases separated the two germline ends. CDR3 length: 16 amino acids. As for this clonotype: Its antigen is not identified.

Sequence data for DNA of cultured CD4+ T cells were generated by the Oncomine TCR Beta short-read assay. TCRdb fed the PCR reads into MiXCR, producing one record per CDR3 protein. In the table there are roughly 12,000 distinct CDR3 sequences, roughly 80% of which are singletons. The sample taken for sequencing was CD4+ T cells from blood, cultured in vitro. The chain employs TRBV20-1 and TRBJ1-6; a weak D match, TRBD1 (6 bases). This TCR was sampled from a human donor who had recovered from COVID-19. The CDR3: CSAPGSTGIDNSPLHF. The CDR3, as DNA: TGCAGTGCCCCGGGGTCAACAGGGATAGATAATTCACCCCTCCACTTT.